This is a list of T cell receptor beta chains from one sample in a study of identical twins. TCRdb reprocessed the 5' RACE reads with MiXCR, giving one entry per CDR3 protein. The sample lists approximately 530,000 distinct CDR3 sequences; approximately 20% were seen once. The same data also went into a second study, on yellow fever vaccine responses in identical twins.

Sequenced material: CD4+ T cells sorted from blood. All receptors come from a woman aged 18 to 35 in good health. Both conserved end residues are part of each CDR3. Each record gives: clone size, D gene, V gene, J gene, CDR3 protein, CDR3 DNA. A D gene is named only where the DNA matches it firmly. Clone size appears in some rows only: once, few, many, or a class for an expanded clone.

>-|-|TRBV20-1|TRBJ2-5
CSATLSRSWGETQYF
TGCAGTGCTACCCTCTCGAGGAGTTGGGGAGAGACCCAGTACTTC
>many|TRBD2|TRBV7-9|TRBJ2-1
CASSSLAGSYNEQFF
TGTGCCAGCAGCTCCCTAGCGGGTTCCTACAATGAGCAGTTCTTC
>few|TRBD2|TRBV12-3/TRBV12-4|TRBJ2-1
CASRLAGANNEQFF
TGTGCCAGCAGATTAGCGGGGGCGAACAATGAGCAGTTCTTC
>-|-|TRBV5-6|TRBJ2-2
CASSLGSGRELFF
TGTGCCAGCAGCTTGGGTTCAGGGAGGGAGCTGTTTTTT
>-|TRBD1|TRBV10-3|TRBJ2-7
CAISGTGNNYEQYF
TGTGCCATCAGCGGGACAGGGAACAACTACGAGCAGTACTTC
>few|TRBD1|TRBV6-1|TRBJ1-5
CASSRRGSNQPQHF
TGTGCCAGCAGCCGCAGGGGGAGCAATCAGCCCCAGCATTTT
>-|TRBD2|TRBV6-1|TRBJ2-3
CASTFTSGSFDTQYF
TGTGCCAGCACCTTTACTAGCGGGAGTTTCGATACGCAGTATTTT
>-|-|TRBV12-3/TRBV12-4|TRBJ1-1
CASSQSGAHTEAFF
TGTGCCAGCAGCCAGAGTGGGGCTCACACTGAAGCTTTCTTT
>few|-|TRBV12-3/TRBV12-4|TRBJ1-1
CASSTQGGGVTEAFF
TGTGCCAGCAGCACACAAGGTGGGGGAGTCACTGAAGCTTTCTTT
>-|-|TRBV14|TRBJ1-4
CASSQDVATNEKLFF
TGTGCCAGCAGCCAAGATGTTGCAACTAATGAAAAACTGTTTTTT
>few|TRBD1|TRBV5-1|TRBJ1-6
CASSMDRENSPLHF
TGCGCCAGCAGCATGGACAGGGAGAATTCACCCCTCCACTTT
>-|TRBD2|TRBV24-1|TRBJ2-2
CATSVRLAGAGAGGELFF
TGTGCCACCAGTGTTCGACTAGCGGGAGCCGGGGCTGGCGGGGAGCTGTTTTTT
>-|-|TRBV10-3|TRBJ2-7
CAVSSGTPTYEQYF
TGTGCCGTATCTTCCGGGACGCCAACCTACGAGCAGTACTTC
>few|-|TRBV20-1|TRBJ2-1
CSAPGPIWARNEQFF
TGCAGTGCTCCGGGACCGATTTGGGCCCGAAATGAGCAGTTCTTC
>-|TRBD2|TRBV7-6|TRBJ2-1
CASSLWREGQLGEQFF
TGTGCCAGCAGCTTATGGCGGGAGGGCCAATTGGGTGAGCAGTTCTTC
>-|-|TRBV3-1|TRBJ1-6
CASSHDPGLNSPLHF
TGTGCCAGCAGCCATGACCCAGGCCTTAATTCACCCCTCCACTTT
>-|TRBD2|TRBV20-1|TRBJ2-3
CSAGTSGVSDTQYF
TGCAGTGCCGGGACTAGCGGGGTATCAGATACGCAGTATTTT
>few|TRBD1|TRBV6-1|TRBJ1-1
CASRKGGQGASEAFF
TGTGCCAGCCGTAAGGGGGGACAGGGGGCGTCTGAAGCTTTCTTT
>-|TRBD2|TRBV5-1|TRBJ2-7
CASSPGLAGIGAYEQYF
TGCGCCAGCAGCCCCGGACTAGCGGGGATTGGGGCCTACGAGCAGTACTTC
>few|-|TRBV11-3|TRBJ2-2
CASSFMGSGELFF
TGTGCCAGCAGCTTTATGGGAAGCGGGGAGCTGTTTTTT
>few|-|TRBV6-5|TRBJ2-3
CASSYSPFVSTDTQYF
TGTGCCAGCAGTTACTCGCCCTTTGTTAGCACAGATACGCAGTATTTT
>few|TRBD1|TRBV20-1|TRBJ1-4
CSAKPGTDEKLFF
TGCAGTGCTAAGCCCGGGACAGATGAAAAACTGTTTTTT
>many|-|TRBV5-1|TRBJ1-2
CASSLAVPGYYGYTF
TGCGCCAGCAGCTTGGCCGTTCCAGGTTACTATGGCTACACCTTC
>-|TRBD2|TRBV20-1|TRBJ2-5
CSARDIGTRLLARETQYF
TGCAGTGCTAGAGATATCGGGACTAGGCTACTTGCCCGGGAGACCCAGTACTTC
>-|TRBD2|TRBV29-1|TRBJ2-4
CSVLAGGKNIQYF
TGCAGCGTACTAGCGGGGGGGAAAAACATTCAGTACTTC
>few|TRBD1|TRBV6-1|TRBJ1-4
CASRTGTGVEKLFF
TGTGCCAGCAGGACCGGGACAGGGGTCGAAAAACTGTTTTTT
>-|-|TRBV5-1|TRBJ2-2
CASSSLGLTGELFF
TGCGCCAGCAGCTCCCTAGGACTCACCGGGGAGCTGTTTTTT
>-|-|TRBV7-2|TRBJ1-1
CASSLGRQLVEAFF
TGTGCCAGCAGCTTAGGGAGACAGTTGGTTGAAGCTTTCTTT
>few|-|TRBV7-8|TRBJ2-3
CASTPRGLLTDTQYF
TGTGCCAGCACCCCAAGAGGACTATTGACAGATACGCAGTATTTT
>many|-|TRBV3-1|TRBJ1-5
CASSQGVNQPQHF
TGTGCCAGCAGCCAGGGGGTCAATCAGCCCCAGCATTTT
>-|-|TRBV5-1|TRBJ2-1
CASSFSTSSYNEQFF
TGCGCCAGCAGCTTTTCTACGAGCTCCTACAATGAGCAGTTCTTC
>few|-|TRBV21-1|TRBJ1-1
CASSKQELNTEAFF
TGTGCCAGCAGCAAGCAGGAGTTGAACACTGAAGCTTTCTTT
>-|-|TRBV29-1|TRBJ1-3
CSVEVHSGNTIYF
TGCAGCGTTGAGGTTCACTCTGGAAACACCATATATTTT
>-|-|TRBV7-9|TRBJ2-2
CASLRVQGYTGELFF
TGTGCCAGCTTGCGGGTGCAGGGGTACACCGGGGAGCTGTTTTTT
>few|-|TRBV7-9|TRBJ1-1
CASSFRQGSEAFF
TGTGCCAGCAGCTTCCGGCAGGGGTCTGAAGCTTTCTTT
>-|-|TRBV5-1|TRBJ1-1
CASSLEQTNTEAFF
TGCGCCAGCAGCTTGGAACAGACAAACACTGAAGCTTTCTTT
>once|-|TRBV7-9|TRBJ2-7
CASSLVHALGPGYEQYF
TGTGCCAGCAGCTTAGTCCATGCTTTGGGTCCTGGATACGAGCAGTACTTC
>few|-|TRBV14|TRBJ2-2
CASSHRAMGNTGELFF
TGTGCCAGCAGCCATAGAGCTATGGGGAACACCGGGGAGCTGTTTTTT
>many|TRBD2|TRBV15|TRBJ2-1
CATSSLQTSGSYNEQFF
TGTGCCACCAGCAGCCTTCAAACTAGCGGGAGCTACAATGAGCAGTTCTTC
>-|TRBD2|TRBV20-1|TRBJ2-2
CSALSGGNTGELFF
TGCAGTGCCCTTAGCGGGGGGAACACCGGGGAGCTGTTTTTT
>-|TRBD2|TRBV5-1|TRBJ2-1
CASSSEVSGGARNEQFF
TGCGCCAGCAGCTCAGAGGTTAGCGGGGGGGCCCGGAATGAGCAGTTCTTC
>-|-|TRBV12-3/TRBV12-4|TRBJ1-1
CATGLGTEAFF
TGTGCCACCGGACTAGGCACTGAAGCTTTCTTT